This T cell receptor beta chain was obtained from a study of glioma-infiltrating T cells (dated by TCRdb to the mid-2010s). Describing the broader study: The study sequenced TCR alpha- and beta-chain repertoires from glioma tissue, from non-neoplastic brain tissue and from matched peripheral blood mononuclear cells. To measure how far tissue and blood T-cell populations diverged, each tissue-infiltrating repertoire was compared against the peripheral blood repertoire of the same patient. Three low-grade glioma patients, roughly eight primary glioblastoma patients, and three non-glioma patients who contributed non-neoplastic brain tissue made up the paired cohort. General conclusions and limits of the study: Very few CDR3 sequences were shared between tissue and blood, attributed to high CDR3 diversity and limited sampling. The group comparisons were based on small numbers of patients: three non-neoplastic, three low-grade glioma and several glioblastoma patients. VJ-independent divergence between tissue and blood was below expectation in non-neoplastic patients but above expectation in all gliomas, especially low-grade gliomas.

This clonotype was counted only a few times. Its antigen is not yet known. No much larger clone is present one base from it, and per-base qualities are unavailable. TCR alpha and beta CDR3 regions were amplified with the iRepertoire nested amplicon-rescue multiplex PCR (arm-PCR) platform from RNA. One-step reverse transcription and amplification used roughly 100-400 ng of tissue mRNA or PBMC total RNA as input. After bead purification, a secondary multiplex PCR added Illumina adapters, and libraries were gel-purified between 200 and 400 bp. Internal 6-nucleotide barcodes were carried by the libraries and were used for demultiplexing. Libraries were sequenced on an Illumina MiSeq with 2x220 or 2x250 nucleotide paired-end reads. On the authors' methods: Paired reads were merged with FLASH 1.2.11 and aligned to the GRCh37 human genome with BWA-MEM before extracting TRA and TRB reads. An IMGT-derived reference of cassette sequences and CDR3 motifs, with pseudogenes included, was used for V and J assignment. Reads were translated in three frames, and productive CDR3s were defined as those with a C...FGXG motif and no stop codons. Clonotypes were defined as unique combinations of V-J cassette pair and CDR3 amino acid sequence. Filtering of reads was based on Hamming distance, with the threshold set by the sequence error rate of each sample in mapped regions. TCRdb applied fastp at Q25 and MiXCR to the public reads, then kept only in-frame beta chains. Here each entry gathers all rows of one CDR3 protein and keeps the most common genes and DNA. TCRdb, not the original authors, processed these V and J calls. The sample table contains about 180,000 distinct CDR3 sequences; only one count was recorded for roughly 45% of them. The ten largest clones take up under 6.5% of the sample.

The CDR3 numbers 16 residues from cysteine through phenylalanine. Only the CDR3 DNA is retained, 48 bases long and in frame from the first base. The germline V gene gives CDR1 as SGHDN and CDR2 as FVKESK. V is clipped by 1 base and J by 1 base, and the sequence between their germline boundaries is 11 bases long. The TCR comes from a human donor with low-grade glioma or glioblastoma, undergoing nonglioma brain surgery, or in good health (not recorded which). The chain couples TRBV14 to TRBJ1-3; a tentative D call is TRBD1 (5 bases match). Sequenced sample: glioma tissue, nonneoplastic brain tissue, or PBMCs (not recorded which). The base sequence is TGTGCCAGCAGCCAAGTGCGACAGCCATCTGGAAACACCATATATTTT. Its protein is CASSQVRQPSGNTIYF.